This TCR beta chain is drawn from a study of breast tumors, draining lymph nodes, adjacent tissues (dated by TCRdb to about 2016). About the full investigation: In breast cancer patients, the study compared the TCR beta repertoires of tumor, adjacent nontumor tissue and axillary lymph nodes. In human breast cancer, the study set out to assess how tumor, surrounding tissue and draining lymph node repertoires relate to one another and whether T cells might be exchanged between them. Findings and caveats that apply to the study as a whole: Tumor T-cell repertoires showed less diversity than lymph node repertoires and more diversity than nontumor tissue repertoires, and tumor T-cell repertoires showed preferential V and J gene usage. The data were considered consistent with the idea that most tumor T cells come from the lymph node and then expand in tumor tissue. The conclusion that tumor T cells originate in lymph nodes was presented as consistent with a hypothesis rather than as directly demonstrated. The similarity between tumor and nontumor tissue repertoires was significantly greater in luminal-like breast cancer than in basal-like breast cancer.

On this clonotype: No antigen is known for it. Just one base apart from a much larger clone, this may be a read error.

The sequencer listed for this sample is Illumina HiSeq 2000. Multiplex PCR amplification was used to generate the TCR beta chain libraries. The amplified TCR beta chain products were analyzed by high-throughput sequencing. The raw public data were reprocessed by TCRdb itself: fastp quality trimming at Q25, MiXCR clonotype calling, in-frame beta chains only. Rows with one shared CDR3 protein collapse into an entry with the most common genes and DNA. The sample contains under 250,000 distinct CDR3 sequences, approximately 30% of them found a single time. The ten largest account for 1.1% to 1.5% of the sample. Lymph node samples came from the axillary draining lymph nodes of breast cancer patients. The CDR3 has 14 amino acids, counting the end cysteine and phenylalanine. Of the read, only the CDR3 DNA is kept; its 42 bases are in frame from base 1. CDR1 and CDR2 are read off the germline V gene (reference sequence) as LNHDA and SQIVND.

This clonotype was obtained from a female donor with breast cancer. Some clones in this sample may be carry-over from other donors' samples. The chain uses TRBV19 and TRBJ2-3; perhaps TRBD2 is the D gene, with 5 bases matching. Sequencing was done on a sample of axillary lymph node tissue. In nucleotide form, the sequence is TGTGCCAGTAGTATGAGGGCTATCACAGATACGCGGTATTTT. This codes for CASSMRAITDTRYF.